Shown below are 28 T cell receptor beta chains from a single sample sequenced in a study of somatic mutations in cytotoxic T cells in rheumatoid arthritis. Produced via immunoSEQ multiplex PCR; TCRdb's table is partial and in-frame only. The top ten clones hold around 11% of a sample with around 15,000 clones, roughly 80% of them seen once. The specimen was CD8+ T cells sorted from blood. The origin of the receptors is an adult with rheumatoid arthritis.

V is TRBV4-1 and J is TRBJ2-2, with D possibly called TRBD1 or TRBD2 (5 bases each). V dropped 0 bases and J dropped 4 bases, with 12 bases sitting between them. Looked up from germline, CDR1 is MGHRA and CDR2 is YSYEKL. This CDR3 comprises 16 residues. CDR3 amino acids: CASSQEMGDRTGELFF. The DNA of the CDR3 is TGCGCCAGCAGCCAAGAAATGGGGGATCGCACCGGGGAGCTGTTTTTT.

The chain links TRBV7-6 to TRBJ2-2; maybe TRBD1 (6 bases). Germline values: CDR1 SGHVS, CDR2 FNYEAQ. The CDR3 loop spans 19 amino acids. V gave up 1 base and J gave up 1 base, with 19 bases separating them. CDR3 coding DNA: TGTGCCAGCAGCTTAGTAGGTGTAGTCAGGGGTCTGAACACCGGGGAGCTGTTTTTT. Protein sequence: CASSLVGVVRGLNTGELFF.

The V and J genes are TRBV7-9 and TRBJ2-1, with 13 bases that match TRBD2. Germline trimming cut 5 bases from V and 0 bases from J; bases unmatched to any gene: 7. The CDR3 sequence is 18 residues long. Germline lookup yields CDR1 SEHNR and CDR2 FQNEAQ (reference sequence). The CDR3 DNA is TGTGCCAGCAGCCCGAGGACTAGCGGGGGCTCCTCCTACAATGAGCAGTTCTTC. Translating gives CASSPRTSGGSSYNEQFF.

The chain recombines TRBV29-1 with TRBJ2-1, with 9 bases aligning to TRBD2. CDR1 and CDR2 (germline): SQVTM, ANQGSEA. There are 21 residues in the CDR3. V lost 0 bases and J lost 5; bases outside the gene matches: 23. DNA of the CDR3: TGCAGCGTTGAAGACTTCTTAGCGGGGGAAAACATAGAGAACCCGAACAATGAGCAGTTCTTC. Translating it yields CSVEDFLAGENIENPNNEQFF.

The J gene is TRBJ2-3, the V gene TRBV27; the D gene could be TRBD1 or TRBD2 (5 bases each). The CDR3 consists of 12 residues. The V and J ends lost 5 bases and 10 bases respectively, with 13 bases between them. The germline gives CDR1 MNHEY, CDR2 SMNVEV (reference sequence). CDR3 sequence: CASSAPGRPQYF. The CDR3, as DNA: TGTGCCAGCAGTGCCCCAGGGAGACCGCAGTATTTT.

The chain combines TRBV7-9 with TRBJ2-7, with D possibly matching TRBD2 (6 bases). CDR1 and CDR2 from the germline V gene are SEHNR and FQNEAQ (reference sequence). This CDR3 region has 15 residues. V lost 11 bases, J lost 4 bases, and 24 bases lay in between. The CDR3 is CAWIDPGRDFYEQYF. The CDR3 DNA follows: TGTGCCTGGATAGACCCGGGACGGGACTTTTACGAGCAGTACTTC.

The chain couples TRBV6-1 to TRBJ2-5; D could derive from TRBD1 or TRBD2 (7 bases each). CDR3 length: 15 amino acids. Deletions cut 1 base from V and 3 bases from J, with 12 bases between. CDR1 and CDR2 from the germline V gene are MNHNS and SASEGT. CDR3 protein: CASSEVAGGEETQYF. In nucleotides, the CDR3 is TGTGCCAGCAGTGAAGTGGCAGGGGGGGAAGAGACCCAGTACTTC.

This sequence joins TRBV5-8 and TRBJ2-7; D gene unclear. The V end was cut by 6 bases, the J end by 6 bases, with 16 bases between. The length of the CDR3 is 13 residues. Per the germline V gene, CDR1 is SGHTS and CDR2 is YDEGEE. Written as DNA, the CDR3 is TGTGCCAGCACCCGGTACGTCTCCGGCGAGCAGTACTTC. This translates into CASTRYVSGEQYF. The complete variable domain, with remaining parts taken from reference TRBV5-8 and TRBJ2-7, reads EAGVTQSPTHLIKTRGQQATLRCSPISGHTSVYWYQQALGLGLQFLLWYDEGEERNRGNFPPRFSGRQFPNYSSELNVNALELEDSALYLCASTRYVSGEQYFGPGTRLTVT.

This clone was picked up a small number of times. J is TRBJ2-7 and V is TRBV6-1, with D perhaps TRBD2 (5 bases). Per germline, CDR1 MNHNS and CDR2 SASEGT. CDR3 size: 15 residues. Trimming took 1 base from V and 4 from J, leaving 14 bases between them. The CDR3 sequence is CASSEEVWETYEQYV. CDR3 sequence (DNA): TGTGCCAGCAGTGAAGAGGTGTGGGAGACTTACGAGCAGTACGTC.

J is TRBJ2-5 and V is TRBV28, with D possibly TRBD2 on 7 matching bases. The V gene lost 6 bases and the J gene lost 1 base, with 15 bases spanning the gap. Germline CDR1 is MDHEN and CDR2 is SYDVKM. The CDR3 is 15 residues long. The DNA for the CDR3 is TGTGCCAGCAGCCCTAGGGGGGGGGCCCAAGAGACCCAGTACTTC. Protein product: CASSPRGGAQETQYF.

V gene TRBV28 combines with J gene TRBJ2-7; 15 bases fit TRBD2. Germline CDR1 is MDHEN and CDR2 is SYDVKM. The V segment lost 6 bases and the J segment 4 bases; nucleotides outside the gene matches: 4. This CDR3 is 15 amino acids long. This CDR3 reads CASRGTSGGKYEQYV. The CDR3 nucleotides read TGTGCCAGCAGGGGGACTAGCGGGGGGAAGTACGAGCAGTACGTC.

V is TRBV4-1 and J is TRBJ2-5; no reliable D call. This CDR3 is built from 14 residues. The germline gives CDR1 MGHRA, CDR2 YSYEKL. V lost 0 bases and J lost 5, with 10 bases in between. The CDR3 spells CASSQETSPETQYF. CDR3 DNA: TGCGCCAGCAGCCAAGAGACCAGCCCGGAGACCCAGTACTTC.

The chain joins TRBV4-2 to TRBJ1-5; TRBD1 might be the D (5 bases). Trimming cost V 1 base and J 6 bases, with 13 bases left between them. The CDR3 covers 15 residues. Germline loops: CDR1 LGHNA, CDR2 YNFKEQ. The CDR3 protein is CASSQVVGVTQPQHF. CDR3 coding DNA: TGTGCCAGCAGCCAAGTCGTAGGGGTAACTCAGCCCCAGCATTTT.

The chain employs TRBV9 and TRBJ2-2; a weak D match, TRBD2 (5 bases). The CDR3 contains 16 residues. Deletions cut 4 bases from V and 1 base from J, with 14 bases between. Germline V gene data show CDR1 as SGDLS and CDR2 as YYNGEE. The CDR3 loop reads CASSLRSGENTGELFF. The CDR3 coding sequence is TGTGCCAGCAGCCTGAGAAGCGGAGAGAACACCGGGGAGCTGTTTTTT.

The rearrangement uses TRBV13 and TRBJ1-1; D might be TRBD1 (5 bases). The CDR3 contains 14 residues. V was trimmed by 5 bases and J by 1 base, leaving 11 bases between them. Germline V gives CDR1 PRHDT, CDR2 FYEKMQ (reference sequence). CDR3 DNA sequence: TGTGCCAGCAGCCCCCGCGGGGCGAACACTGAAGCTTTCTTT. This encodes CASSPRGANTEAFF.

The chain joins TRBV21-1 to TRBJ2-7; the tabulated D call, TRBD2, remains unverified against the DNA. TRBV21-1 is assigned pseudogene status. The CDR3 is 15 amino acids. The CDR3 sequence is CASSGELAGFYEQYV. CDR3 DNA: TGTGCCAGCAGCGGAGAACTAGCGGGGTTCTACGAGCAGTACGTC.

The rearrangement uses TRBV11-2 and TRBJ2-5; the D is unclear. Trimming took off 3 bases at V and 4 bases at J, with 12 bases between the two ends. The CDR3 extends over 14 amino acids. Per germline, CDR1 SGHAT and CDR2 FQNNGV. The CDR3 coding sequence is TGTGCCAGCAGCTTGTGGGGTAACGGAGAGACCCAGTACTTC. Translating gives CASSLWGNGETQYF. Full variable domain (outside the CDR3, taken from reference TRBV11-2 and TRBJ2-5): EAGVAQSPRYKIIEKRQSVAFWCNPISGHATLYWYQQILGQGPKLLIQFQNNGVVDDSQLPKDRFSAERLKGVDSTLKIQPAKLEDSAVYLCASSLWGNGETQYFGPGTRLLVL.

This chain connects TRBV7-9 to TRBJ1-1, with 9 positions matching TRBD1. Germline values: CDR1 SEHNR, CDR2 FQNEAQ (reference sequence). The CDR3 is 15 residues long. The V gene end was trimmed by 3 bases and the J gene end by 1 base; junction bases not matched to a gene: 3. The CDR3 protein is CASSFTGGANTEAFF. The CDR3 DNA is TGTGCCAGCAGCTTCACAGGGGGCGCGAACACTGAAGCTTTCTTT.

The chain carries TRBV19 and TRBJ2-6; D assignment may be TRBD1 or TRBD2 (5 bases each). The germline gives CDR1 LNHDA, CDR2 SQIVND (reference sequence). V was cut by 0 bases and J by 3 bases, with 9 bases left in between. The CDR3 contains 16 residues. The CDR3 sequence: CASSIDVRGGANVLTF. In DNA form, the CDR3 reads TGTGCCAGTAGTATAGATGTGAGGGGTGGGGCCAACGTCCTGACTTTC.

The rearrangement links TRBV7-6 to TRBJ2-7; TRBD2 matches 9 bases. The CDR3 runs 16 residues. The V and J ends lost 5 bases and 0 bases, in that order; junction bases with no gene match: 8. From germline, CDR1 is SGHVS and CDR2 FNYEAQ. CDR3 amino acids: CASSPRRGGSSYEQYF. As DNA, the CDR3 is TGTGCCAGCAGCCCGCGGCGGGGGGGTAGCTCCTACGAGCAGTACTTC. The variable domain in full, with the rest retrieved from reference TRBV7-6 and TRBJ2-7, is GAGVSQSPRYKVTKRGQDVALRCDPISGHVSLYWYRQALGQGPEFLTYFNYEAQQDKSGLPNDRFSAERPEGSISTLTIQRTEQRDSAMYRCASSPRRGGSSYEQYFGPGTRLTVT.

V is TRBV30 and J is TRBJ2-1; D gene uncertain. Germline CDR1 and CDR2: GTSNPN and SVGIG (reference sequence). The V and J ends lost 0 bases and 6 bases respectively, with 6 bases between them. The CDR3 consists of 12 residues. The chain's CDR3 is CAWSVSGNEQFF. The CDR3 DNA reads as TGTGCCTGGAGTGTTAGTGGCAATGAGCAGTTCTTC.

The chain joins TRBV9 to TRBJ1-3; D remains ambiguous. This CDR3 region has 14 residues. Germline-derived CDR1 and CDR2 are SGDLS and YYNGEE. The germline V and J ends were trimmed by 7 bases and 0 bases, with 11 bases remaining between them. The CDR3 DNA follows: TGTGCCAGCTCTTCAGGCCCCTCTGGAAACACCATATATTTT. Translated, it gives CASSSGPSGNTIYF.

The chain combines TRBV2 with TRBJ1-4; perhaps TRBD1 as D (5 bases). Germline V gene lookup returns CDR1 SNHLY and CDR2 FYNNEI. Deletions cut 5 bases from V and 4 bases from J, with 14 bases between. The CDR3 extends over 15 amino acids. In DNA, the CDR3 is TGTGCCAGCAGTCCCCGGGACGGACATAATGAAAAACTGTTTTTT. Its protein product is CASSPRDGHNEKLFF.

This clone was observed once. The chain employs TRBV28 and TRBJ2-7; D possibly corresponds to TRBD2 (6 bases). The CDR3 has 13 amino acids. The V gene lost 5 bases and the J gene lost 2 bases, with 10 bases spanning the gap. CDR1 is MDHEN and CDR2 is SYDVKM in the germline V gene. This CDR3 reads CASSLPGAYEQYV. The DNA of the CDR3 is TGTGCCAGCAGTCTTCCGGGGGCCTACGAGCAGTACGTC.

This chain uses TRBV10-2 with TRBJ1-2; a possible D gene is TRBD1 (5 bases). V lost 4 bases and J lost 6, with 6 bases in between. CDR3 length: 11 amino acids. The germline V gene encodes CDR1 WSHSY and CDR2 SAAADI. CDR3 region: CASSGQNGYTF. Written as DNA, the CDR3 is TGCGCCAGCAGTGGACAGAATGGCTACACCTTC.

This chain joins TRBV4-1 and TRBJ2-3, with 8 positions matching TRBD1. The CDR3 is 16 residues long. In germline, CDR1 is MGHRA, CDR2 YSYEKL. The ends lost 0 bases at V and 4 bases at J; junction bases unmatched: 6. The DNA for the CDR3 is TGCGCCAGCAGCCAAGATCAGGGGGCTAGCTCAGATACGCAGTATTTT. Its translation is CASSQDQGASSDTQYF.

This clone was picked up one time. The chain is built from TRBV2 and TRBJ2-4, with 8 bases fitting TRBD1. The V gene end was trimmed by 8 bases and the J gene end by 6 bases; junction bases not matched to a gene: 6. The CDR3 has 13 residues. CDR1 and CDR2 (germline): SNHLY, FYNNEI. The CDR3 bases are TGTGCCAGCGGCAGGGGGCGCGGAAACATTCAGTACTTC. It encodes CASGRGRGNIQYF.

The V call is TRBV11-2, the J call TRBJ1-4; D gene unclear. CDR1 is SGHAT and CDR2 is FQNNGV in the germline V gene. Trimming left V 6 bases short and J 1 base short, with 15 bases between. CDR3 length equals 16 residues. The CDR3 loop is CASRKGNLGTNEKLFF. In DNA, the CDR3 is TGTGCCAGCAGAAAGGGTAACCTGGGAACTAATGAAAAACTGTTTTTT.